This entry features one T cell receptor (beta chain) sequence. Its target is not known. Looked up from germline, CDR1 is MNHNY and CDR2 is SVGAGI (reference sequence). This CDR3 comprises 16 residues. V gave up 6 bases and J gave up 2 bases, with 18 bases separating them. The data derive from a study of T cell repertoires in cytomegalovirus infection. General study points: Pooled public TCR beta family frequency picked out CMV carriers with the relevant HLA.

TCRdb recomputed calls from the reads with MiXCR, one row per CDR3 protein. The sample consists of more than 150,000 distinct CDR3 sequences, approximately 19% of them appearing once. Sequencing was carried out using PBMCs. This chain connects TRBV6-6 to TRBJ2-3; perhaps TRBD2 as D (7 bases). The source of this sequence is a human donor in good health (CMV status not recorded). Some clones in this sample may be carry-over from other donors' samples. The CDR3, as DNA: TGTGCCAGCAGCACCTTTCGGGGGGCGTTCACAGATACGCAGTATTTT. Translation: CASSTFRGAFTDTQYF.